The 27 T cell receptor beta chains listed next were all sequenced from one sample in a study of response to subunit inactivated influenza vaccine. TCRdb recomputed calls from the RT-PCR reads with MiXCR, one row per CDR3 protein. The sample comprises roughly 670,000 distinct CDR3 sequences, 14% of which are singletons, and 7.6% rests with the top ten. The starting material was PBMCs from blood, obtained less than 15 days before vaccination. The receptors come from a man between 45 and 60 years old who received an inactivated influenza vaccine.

The CDR3 nucleotides are TGTGCCAGCAGCTGGAGAGCGGGAGGTGGTCCAGATACGCAGTATTTT. The encoded protein is CASSWRAGGGPDTQYF. V usage is TRBV7-3 and J usage is TRBJ2-3; TRBD2 matches at 9 bases. The CDR3 consists of 16 residues. Germline V gene sequence: CDR1 SGHTA, CDR2 FQGTGA. The V gene end was trimmed by 4 bases and the J gene end by 4 bases; junction bases not matched to a gene: 9.

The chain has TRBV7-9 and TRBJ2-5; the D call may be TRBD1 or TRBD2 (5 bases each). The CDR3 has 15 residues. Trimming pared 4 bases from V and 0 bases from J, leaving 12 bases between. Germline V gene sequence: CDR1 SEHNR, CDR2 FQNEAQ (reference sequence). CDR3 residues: CASSSGPGHQETQYF. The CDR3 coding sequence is TGTGCCAGCAGCTCCGGGCCGGGACACCAAGAGACCCAGTACTTC.

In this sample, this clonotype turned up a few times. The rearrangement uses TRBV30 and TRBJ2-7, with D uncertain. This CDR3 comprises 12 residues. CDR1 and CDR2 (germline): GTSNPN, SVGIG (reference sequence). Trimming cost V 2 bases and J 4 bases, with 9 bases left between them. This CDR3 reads CAWSPAFYEQYF. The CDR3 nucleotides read TGTGCCTGGAGTCCGGCTTTTTACGAGCAGTACTTC.

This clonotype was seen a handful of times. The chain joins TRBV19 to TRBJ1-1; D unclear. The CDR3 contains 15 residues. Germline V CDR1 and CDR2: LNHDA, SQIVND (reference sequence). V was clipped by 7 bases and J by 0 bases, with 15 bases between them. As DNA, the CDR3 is TGTGCCAGTAAAGCGTTGGGAATAATGAACACTGAAGCTTTCTTT. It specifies CASKALGIMNTEAFF.

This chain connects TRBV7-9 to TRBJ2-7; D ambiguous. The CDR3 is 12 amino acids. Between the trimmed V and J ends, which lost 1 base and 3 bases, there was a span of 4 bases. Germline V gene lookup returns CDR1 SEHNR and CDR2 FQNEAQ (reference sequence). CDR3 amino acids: CASSLVVYEQYF. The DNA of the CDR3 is TGTGCCAGCAGCTTAGTGGTCTACGAGCAGTACTTC. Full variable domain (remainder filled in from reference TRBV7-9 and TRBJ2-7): DTGVSQNPRHKITKRGQNVTFRCDPISEHNRLYWYRQTLGQGPEFLTYFQNEAQLEKSRLLSDRFSAERPKGSFSTLEIQRTEQGDSAMYLCASSLVVYEQYFGPGTRLTVT.

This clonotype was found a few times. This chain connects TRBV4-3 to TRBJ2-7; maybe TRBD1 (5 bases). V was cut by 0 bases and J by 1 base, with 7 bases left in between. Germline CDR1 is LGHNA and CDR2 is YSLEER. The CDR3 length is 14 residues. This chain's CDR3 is CASSQERQSYEQYF. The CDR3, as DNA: TGCGCCAGCAGCCAAGAAAGACAGTCCTACGAGCAGTACTTC.

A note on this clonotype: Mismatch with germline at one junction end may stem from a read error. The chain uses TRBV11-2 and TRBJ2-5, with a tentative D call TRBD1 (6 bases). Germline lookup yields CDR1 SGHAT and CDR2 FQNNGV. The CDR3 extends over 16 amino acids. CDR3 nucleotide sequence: TGTGCCAGCAGCTTAGGAGGTGATACGGGACAAGGGACCCAGTACTTC. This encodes CASSLGGDTGQGTQYF.

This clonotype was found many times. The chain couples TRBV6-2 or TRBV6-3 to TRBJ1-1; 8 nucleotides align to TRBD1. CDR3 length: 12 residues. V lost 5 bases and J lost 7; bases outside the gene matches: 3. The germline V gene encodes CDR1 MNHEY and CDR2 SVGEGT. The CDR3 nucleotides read TGTGCCAGCAGTAGAGGGACAGGTGAAGCTTTCTTT. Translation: CASSRGTGEAFF.

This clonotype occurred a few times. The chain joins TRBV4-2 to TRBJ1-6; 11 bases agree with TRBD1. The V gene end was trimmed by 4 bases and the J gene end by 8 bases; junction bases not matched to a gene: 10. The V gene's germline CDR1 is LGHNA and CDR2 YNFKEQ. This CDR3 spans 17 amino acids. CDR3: CASSPNHVGQGDSPLHF. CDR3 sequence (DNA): TGTGCCAGCAGCCCGAACCACGTGGGACAGGGGGATTCACCCCTCCACTTT.

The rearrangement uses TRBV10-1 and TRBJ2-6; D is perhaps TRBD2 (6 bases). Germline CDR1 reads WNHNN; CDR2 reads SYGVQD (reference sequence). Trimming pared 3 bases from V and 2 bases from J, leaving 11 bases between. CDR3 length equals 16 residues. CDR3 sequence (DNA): TGCGCCAGCAGTGAAGGTGGGGGGACTGGGGCCAACGTCCTGACTTTC. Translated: CASSEGGGTGANVLTF.

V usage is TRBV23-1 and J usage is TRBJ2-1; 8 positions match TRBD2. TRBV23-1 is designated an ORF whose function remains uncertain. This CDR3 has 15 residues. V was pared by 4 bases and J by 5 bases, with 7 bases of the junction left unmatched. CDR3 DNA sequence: TGCGCCAGCAGTCCATTAGCGGGGAGGGACAATGAGCAGTTCTTC. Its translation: CASSPLAGRDNEQFF.

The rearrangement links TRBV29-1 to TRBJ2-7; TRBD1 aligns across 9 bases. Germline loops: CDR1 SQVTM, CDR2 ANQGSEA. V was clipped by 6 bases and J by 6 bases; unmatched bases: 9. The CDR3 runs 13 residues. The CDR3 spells CSVKGQGRGEQYF. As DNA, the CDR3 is TGCAGCGTGAAGGGACAGGGTCGGGGCGAGCAGTACTTC.

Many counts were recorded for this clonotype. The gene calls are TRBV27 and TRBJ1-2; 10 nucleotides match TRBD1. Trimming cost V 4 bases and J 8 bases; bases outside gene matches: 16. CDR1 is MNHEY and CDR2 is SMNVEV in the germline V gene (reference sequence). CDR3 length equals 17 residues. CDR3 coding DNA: TGTGCCAGCAGTTACCAGACAGGGGGCGCGATCTATGCCGGCTACACCTTC. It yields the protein CASSYQTGGAIYAGYTF.

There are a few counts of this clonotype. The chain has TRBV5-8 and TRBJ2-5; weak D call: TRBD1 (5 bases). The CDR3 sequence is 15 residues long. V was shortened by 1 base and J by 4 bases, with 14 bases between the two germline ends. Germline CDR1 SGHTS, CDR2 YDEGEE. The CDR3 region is CASSLIGQGRETQYF. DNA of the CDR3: TGTGCCAGCAGCTTGATAGGGCAGGGTCGAGAGACCCAGTACTTC. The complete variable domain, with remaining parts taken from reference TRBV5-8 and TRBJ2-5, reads EAGVTQSPTHLIKTRGQQATLRCSPISGHTSVYWYQQALGLGLQFLLWYDEGEERNRGNFPPRFSGRQFPNYSSELNVNALELEDSALYLCASSLIGQGRETQYFGPGTRLLVL.

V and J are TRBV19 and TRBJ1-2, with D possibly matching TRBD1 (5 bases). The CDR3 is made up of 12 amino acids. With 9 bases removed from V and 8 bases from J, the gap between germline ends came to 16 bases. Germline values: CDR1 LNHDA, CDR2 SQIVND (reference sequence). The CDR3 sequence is CASSFRDRGYTF. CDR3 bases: TGTGCCAGCAGTTTCAGGGACCGCGGCTACACCTTC. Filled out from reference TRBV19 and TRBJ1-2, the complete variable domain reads DGGITQSPKYLFRKEGQNVTLSCEQNLNHDAMYWYRQDPGQGLRLIYYSQIVNDFQKGDIAEGYSVSREKKESFPLTVTSAQKNPTAFYLCASSFRDRGYTFGSGTRLTVV.

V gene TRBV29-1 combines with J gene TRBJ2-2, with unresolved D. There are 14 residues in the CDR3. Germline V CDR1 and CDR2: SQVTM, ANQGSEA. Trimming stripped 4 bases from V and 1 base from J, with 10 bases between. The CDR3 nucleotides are TGCAGCGTTGGAAGGGCAGGGAACACCGGGGAGCTGTTTTTT. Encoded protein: CSVGRAGNTGELFF.

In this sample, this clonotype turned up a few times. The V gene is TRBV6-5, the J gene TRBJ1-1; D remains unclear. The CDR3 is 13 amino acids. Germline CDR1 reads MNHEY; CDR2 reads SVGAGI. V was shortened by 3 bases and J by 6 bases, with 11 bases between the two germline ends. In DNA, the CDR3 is TGTGCCAGCAGTTATATTTCGTTCGCTGAAGCTTTCTTT. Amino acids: CASSYISFAEAFF.

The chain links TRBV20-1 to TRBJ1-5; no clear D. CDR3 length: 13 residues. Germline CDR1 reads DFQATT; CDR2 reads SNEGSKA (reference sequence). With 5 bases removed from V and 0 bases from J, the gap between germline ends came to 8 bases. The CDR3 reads CSALQHSNQPQHF. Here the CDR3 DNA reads TGCAGTGCTCTACAGCATAGCAATCAGCCCCAGCATTTT.

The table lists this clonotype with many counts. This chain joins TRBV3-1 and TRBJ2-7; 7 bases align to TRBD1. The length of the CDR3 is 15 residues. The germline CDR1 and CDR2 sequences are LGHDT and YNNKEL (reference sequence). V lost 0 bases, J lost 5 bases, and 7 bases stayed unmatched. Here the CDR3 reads CASSQDITGADEQYF. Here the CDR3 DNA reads TGTGCCAGCAGCCAAGATATAACAGGGGCGGACGAGCAGTACTTC.

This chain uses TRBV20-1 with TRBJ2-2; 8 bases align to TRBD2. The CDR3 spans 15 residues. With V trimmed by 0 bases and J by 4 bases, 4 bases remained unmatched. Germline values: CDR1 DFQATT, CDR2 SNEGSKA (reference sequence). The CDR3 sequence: CSAREGTRVTGELFF. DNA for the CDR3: TGCAGTGCTAGAGAAGGGACTAGGGTCACCGGGGAGCTGTTTTTT.

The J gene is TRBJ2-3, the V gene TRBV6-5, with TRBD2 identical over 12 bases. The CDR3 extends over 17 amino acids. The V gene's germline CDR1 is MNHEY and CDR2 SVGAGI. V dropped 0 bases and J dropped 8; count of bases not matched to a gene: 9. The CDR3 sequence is CASSYSGLAGSDGTQYF. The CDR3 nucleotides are TGTGCCAGCAGTTACTCCGGACTAGCGGGGAGCGACGGTACGCAGTATTTT.

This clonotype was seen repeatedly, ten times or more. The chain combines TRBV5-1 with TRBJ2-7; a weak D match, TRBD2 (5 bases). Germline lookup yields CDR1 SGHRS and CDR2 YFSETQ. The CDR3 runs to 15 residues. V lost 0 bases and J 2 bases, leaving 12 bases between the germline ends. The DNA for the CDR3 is TGCGCCAGCAGCTTGGAGAGTGGCGGGCCCTACGAGCAGTACTTC. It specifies CASSLESGGPYEQYF.

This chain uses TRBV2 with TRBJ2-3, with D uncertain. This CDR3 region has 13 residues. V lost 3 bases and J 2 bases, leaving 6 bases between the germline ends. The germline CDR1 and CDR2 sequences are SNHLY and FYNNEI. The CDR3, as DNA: TGTGCCAGCAGTGATACCCCCACAGATACGCAGTATTTT. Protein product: CASSDTPTDTQYF. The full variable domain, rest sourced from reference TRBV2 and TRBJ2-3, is EPEVTQTPSHQVTQMGQEVILRCVPISNHLYFYWYRQILGQKVEFLVSFYNNEISEKSEIFDDQFSVERPDGSNFTLKIRSTKLEDSAMYFCASSDTPTDTQYFGPGTRLTVL.

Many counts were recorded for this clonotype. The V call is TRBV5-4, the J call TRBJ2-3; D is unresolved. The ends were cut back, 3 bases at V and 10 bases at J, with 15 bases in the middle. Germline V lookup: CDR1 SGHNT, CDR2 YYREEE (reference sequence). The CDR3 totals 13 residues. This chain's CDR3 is CASSSSLTDAQYF. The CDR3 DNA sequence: TGTGCCAGCAGCTCCTCCCTGACGGATGCGCAGTATTTT.

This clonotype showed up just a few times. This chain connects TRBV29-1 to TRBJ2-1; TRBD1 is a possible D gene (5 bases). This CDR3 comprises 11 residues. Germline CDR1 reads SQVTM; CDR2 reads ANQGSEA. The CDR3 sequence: CRVGAYNEQFF. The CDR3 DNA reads TGCAGGGTAGGGGCTTACAATGAGCAGTTCTTC.

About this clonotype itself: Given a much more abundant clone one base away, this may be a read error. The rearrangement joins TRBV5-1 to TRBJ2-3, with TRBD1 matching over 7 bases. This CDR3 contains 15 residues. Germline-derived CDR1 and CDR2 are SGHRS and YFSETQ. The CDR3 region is CDSSFIDREPDTQYF. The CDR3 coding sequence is TGCGACAGCAGCTTCATAGACAGGGAGCCAGATACGCAGTATTTT.

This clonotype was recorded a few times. The DNA for the CDR3 is TGTGCCAGTAGTATAGATCATCTAACAGATACGCAGTATTTT. It specifies CASSIDHLTDTQYF. The V call is TRBV19, the J call TRBJ2-3; D gene unclear. The CDR3 covers 14 residues. The V end lost 0 bases, the J end lost 3 bases, and 7 bases lay between the germline ends. The germline CDR1 and CDR2 sequences are LNHDA and SQIVND (reference sequence).